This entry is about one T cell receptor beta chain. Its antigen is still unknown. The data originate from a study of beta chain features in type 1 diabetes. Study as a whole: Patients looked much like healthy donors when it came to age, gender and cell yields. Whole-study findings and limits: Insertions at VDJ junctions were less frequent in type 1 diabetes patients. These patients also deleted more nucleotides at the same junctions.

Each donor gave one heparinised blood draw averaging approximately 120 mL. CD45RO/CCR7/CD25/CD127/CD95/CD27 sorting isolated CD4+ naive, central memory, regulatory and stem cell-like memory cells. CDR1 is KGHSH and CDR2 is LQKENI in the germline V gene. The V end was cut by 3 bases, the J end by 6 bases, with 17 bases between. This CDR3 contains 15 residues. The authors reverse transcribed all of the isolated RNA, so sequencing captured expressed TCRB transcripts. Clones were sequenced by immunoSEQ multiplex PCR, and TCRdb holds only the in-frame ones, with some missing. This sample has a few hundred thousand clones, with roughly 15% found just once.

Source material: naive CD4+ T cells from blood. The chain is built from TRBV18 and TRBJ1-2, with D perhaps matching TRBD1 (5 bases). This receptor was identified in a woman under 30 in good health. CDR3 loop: CASSPSFQGTDGYTF. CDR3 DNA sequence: TGTGCCAGCTCACCTTCTTTTCAGGGCACGGATGGCTACACCTTC.